The entry below gives a single TCR beta chain sequence along with its context. The CDR3 has 16 amino acids. Germline lookup yields CDR1 KGHSH and CDR2 LQKENI. The V segment lost 1 base and the J segment 7 bases; nucleotides outside the gene matches: 7. The record originates from a study of blood T cell repertoires in COVID-19. As handled by the study authors: It was from reference gene primer amplification that nucleated cell counts were estimated. Here immunoSEQ multiplex PCR was the method, and the copy in TCRdb shows in-frame clones only, minus some. Clone size and V and J calls were adopted from that table, with D and trimming inferred from the DNA. The sample has about 94,000 clones, 84% seen once.

The receptor's source is a man aged 60 to 69 with acute or convalescent COVID-19. V and J are TRBV18 and TRBJ2-1, with 10 bases identical to TRBD2. Sequenced input: peripheral blood. CDR3 sequence reads: CASSPLTASGGNEQFF. The CDR3 DNA sequence: TGTGCCAGCTCACCACTCACGGCTAGCGGGGGTAATGAGCAGTTCTTC. Drawing the rest from reference TRBV18 and TRBJ2-1, the complete variable domain is NAGVMQNPRHLVRRRGQEARLRCSPMKGHSHVYWYRQLPEEGLKFMVYLQKENIIDESGMPKERFSAEFPKEGPSILRIQQVVRGDSAAYFCASSPLTASGGNEQFFGPGTRLTVL.